A single sample is the source of the 28 T cell receptor beta chains below, sequenced in a study of tumor-infiltrating lymphocytes in primary liver carcinoma. Total RNA amounting to roughly 0.5 ug was the source from which TCR beta cDNA was made with a constant-region primer. Slightly modified ARM-PCR with three nested multiplex PCR rounds yielded TCR beta libraries. It was with TRBV1-TRBV30 forward primers and a C-beta reverse primer that the first two PCR rounds were run, at 10 to 11 cycles each. Each CDR3 protein is one row after TCRdb ran MiXCR on the multiplex PCR reads. This sample has about 70,000 distinct CDR3 sequences, with almost 70% found just once. Joint extraction of RNA and DNA used roughly 17-32 mg of bulk tissue that was unsorted. Sequencing was carried out using liver tumor tissue from sampling region 4. Documented subset: tumor region T4, right-lateral pole. These receptors were taken from a middle-aged man with primary liver carcinoma and hepatitis B virus infection.

The CDR3 DNA reads as TGTGCCAGCAGTTTAAGATCAGAGGGCGAGTCCGAGCAGTACTTC. Translated: CASSLRSEGESEQYF. The chain couples TRBV12-3 or TRBV12-4 to TRBJ2-7; perhaps TRBD2 as D (5 bases). This CDR3 comprises 15 residues. V was cut by 2 bases and J by 6 bases, with 17 bases left in between.

Relative to its sample, this clonotype is medium-sized. The chain combines TRBV11-3 with TRBJ2-2, with 11 bases lining up with TRBD2. V shed 5 bases and J 0 bases; nucleotides not matched to a gene: 11. This CDR3 comprises 19 residues. From germline, CDR1 is SGHNT and CDR2 YENEEA. CDR3 region: CASSALAGGPLSNTGELFF. In DNA form, the CDR3 reads TGTGCCAGCAGCGCGTTAGCGGGAGGGCCCCTTTCGAACACCGGGGAGCTGTTTTTT. The variable domain in full, completed from reference TRBV11-3 and TRBJ2-2, reads EAGVVQSPRYKIIEKKQPVAFWCNPISGHNTLYWYLQNLGQGPELLIRYENEEAVDDSQLPKDRFSAERLKGVDSTLKIQPAELGDSAVYLCASSALAGGPLSNTGELFFGEGSRLTVL.

Comments on this clonotype: Without the conserved terminal phenylalanine or tryptophan, this CDR3 likely stems from a read error. The limits of the CDR3 on the DNA are not certain, so only TCRdb's listed CDR3 is given. V gene TRBV6-5 combines with J gene TRBJ1-4. The CDR3 is 12 amino acids in total, end residues counted. Germline CDR1 reads MNHEY; CDR2 reads SVGAGI. This CDR3 reads CASSAGGGKPFS.

This clonotype has a count of ten or more. The chain has TRBV28 and TRBJ2-1; D is unclear. Per germline, CDR1 MDHEN and CDR2 SYDVKM. There are 15 residues in the CDR3. V gave up 5 bases and J gave up 5 bases, with 16 bases separating them. The CDR3 reads CASSPQVFPHNEQFF. The CDR3 DNA reads as TGTGCCAGCAGTCCACAAGTCTTTCCCCACAATGAGCAGTTCTTC. The variable domain in full, completed from reference TRBV28 and TRBJ2-1, reads DVKVTQSSRYLVKRTGEKVFLECVQDMDHENMFWYRQDPGLGLRLIYFSYDVKMKEKGDIPEGYSVSREKKERFSLILESASTNQTSMYLCASSPQVFPHNEQFFGPGTRLTVL.

About this clonotype itself: At one end the junction does not follow the germline gene, possibly because of a read error. The chain recombines TRBV29-1 with TRBJ2-3; tentative D call: TRBD2 (5 bases). From germline, CDR1 is SQVTM and CDR2 ANQGSEA. The CDR3 length is 13 residues. CDR3 region: CSRCPGGTDTLYF. The CDR3 DNA sequence: TGCAGCCGGTGTCCTGGAGGCACAGATACGCTGTATTTT.

A remark on this clonotype: With a much larger clone just one base away, this may be a read error. The CDR3 DNA reads TGTGCCAGCAGCTTGCAGGGACTAGTATACGATGAGCAGTTCTTC. This gives the protein CASSLQGLVYDEQFF. The chain combines TRBV5-6 with TRBJ2-1; 8 bases agree with TRBD2. V shed 1 base and J 8 bases; nucleotides not matched to a gene: 8. Germline V gene sequence: CDR1 SGHDT, CDR2 YYEEEE. This CDR3 region has 15 residues.

In this sample, this clonotype turned up once. Likely a read error: the CDR3 ends without its conserved phenylalanine or tryptophan. The chain links TRBV11-2 to TRBJ2-3, with D hard to call. The CDR3 loop spans 13 amino acids. The germline gives CDR1 SGHAT, CDR2 FQNNGV. DNA for the CDR3: TGTGCCAGTAGCTTAGAACTCACAGATGCACAGTATCTT. It encodes CASSLELTDAQYL.

As regards this clonotype: The junction departs from germline at one end; a sequencing error may be responsible. The chain links TRBV11-2 to TRBJ2-7; D possibly corresponds to TRBD2 (6 bases). The germline gives CDR1 SGHAT, CDR2 FQNNGV. The CDR3 is 18 residues long. The CDR3 sequence is CASSLSVGLAGRGYGQYF. DNA for the CDR3: TGTGCCAGCAGCTTATCCGTTGGACTGGCGGGACGGGGGTACGGGCAGTACTTC.

The chain combines TRBV6-5 with TRBJ1-4; TRBD1 is a possible D gene (6 bases). Germline CDR1 MNHEY, CDR2 SVGAGI. Trimming stripped 3 bases from V and 5 bases from J, with 25 bases between. The CDR3 is 19 residues long. The CDR3 sequence is CASSYRPPSGATNNEKLFF. CDR3 DNA: TGTGCCAGCAGTTATAGGCCTCCTTCGGGGGCGACAAACAATGAAAAACTGTTTTTT.

Notes on this clonotype: A junction end diverges from the germline sequence, so it may reflect a read error. This sequence joins TRBV6-6 and TRBJ2-7, with 12 bases that match TRBD2. CDR3 length: 14 residues. The germline V gene encodes CDR1 MNHNY and CDR2 SVGAGI (reference sequence). The CDR3 reads CTSCPTSGRYEQYF. CDR3 nucleotides: TGTACCAGCTGCCCCACTAGCGGGAGGTACGAGCAGTACTTC.

The chain couples TRBV29-1 to TRBJ2-3; D might be TRBD2 (7 bases). The germline V gene has CDR1 SQVTM and CDR2 ANQGSEA. This CDR3 has 13 amino acids. The CDR3 nucleotides are TGCAGTGCCAAGGGGGGGCACACAGATACGCAGTATTTT. Its protein product is CSAKGGHTDTQYF.

This clonotype was counted once. The CDR3 end shows no conserved phenylalanine or tryptophan, and so a read error is likely. The J gene is TRBJ2-3, the V gene TRBV10-3, with 8 bases lining up with TRBD2. Germline CDR1 reads ENHRY; CDR2 reads SYGVKD. The junction had 11 bases not matched to a gene; V was cut back by 5 bases and J by 4 bases. The CDR3 has 16 amino acids. CDR3 amino acids: CAISPGSSGFSDTQYL. In DNA, the CDR3 is TGTGCCATCAGTCCTGGCTCTAGCGGGTTCTCAGATACGCAGTATCTT.

This clonotype is medium-sized within its sample. Here the CDR3 DNA reads TGTGCCAGCAGCTTACGCGGTGAGCAGTACTTC. This translates into CASSLRGEQYF. The chain is built from TRBV13 and TRBJ2-7, with D unclear. Trimming removed 2 bases from V and 7 bases from J, with 6 bases in between. From germline, CDR1 is PRHDT and CDR2 FYEKMQ (reference sequence). This CDR3 spans 11 amino acids.

This clonotype is termed medium-sized. The rearrangement joins TRBV7-9 to TRBJ2-5; no reliable D call. V lost 2 bases, J lost 2 bases, and 6 bases lay in between. The CDR3 covers 13 residues. Germline V gene sequence: CDR1 SEHNR, CDR2 FQNEAQ (reference sequence). CDR3 region: CASSLNVQETQYF. The DNA for the CDR3 is TGTGCCAGCAGCTTAAATGTACAAGAGACCCAGTACTTC. Supplemented by reference TRBV7-9 and TRBJ2-5, the full variable domain reads DTGVSQNPRHKITKRGQNVTFRCDPISEHNRLYWYRQTLGQGPEFLTYFQNEAQLEKSRLLSDRFSAERPKGSFSTLEIQRTEQGDSAMYLCASSLNVQETQYFGPGTRLLVL.

A word on this clonotype: One end of the junction is discordant with germline, which a read error may explain. The rearrangement uses TRBV6-5 and TRBJ2-3, with TRBD2 matching 10 bases. The CDR3 covers 16 residues. Germline V gene data show CDR1 as MNHEY and CDR2 as SVGAGI. The CDR3 DNA reads as TGTGTCAGCAGCTCTTCGTGGACTAGCGGACCAGATAAGCAGTATTTT. Translating it yields CVSSSSWTSGPDKQYF.

The sample holds many counts of this clonotype. The chain employs TRBV13 and TRBJ1-5; the match to TRBD1 covers 9 bases. Trimming removed 2 bases from V and 5 bases from J; junction bases left unmatched: 13. The CDR3 has 18 residues. Germline V gene lookup returns CDR1 PRHDT and CDR2 FYEKMQ (reference sequence). CDR3 nucleotide sequence: TGTGCCAGCAGCTTAAACCCCCCTACAGGGGGCGACGATCAGCCCCAGCATTTT. Translated, it gives CASSLNPPTGGDDQPQHF.

The V call is TRBV11-2, the J call TRBJ1-5; no definite D call. This CDR3 contains 14 residues. CDR1 is SGHAT and CDR2 is FQNNGV in the germline V gene. CDR3 DNA: TGTGCTAGCCGCACCGGACGGTTTCCCGAGTCCCAGCATTTT. The encoded protein is CASRTGRFPESQHF.

Of note for this clonotype: This may be a read error, as it is one base from a much larger clone. The chain combines TRBV7-3 with TRBJ2-1; D call uncertain. CDR1 is SGHTA, CDR2 FQGTGA, per germline. This CDR3 is built from 15 residues. The CDR3 sequence: CTSSPNAGSYNEQFF. CDR3 bases: TGTACCAGCAGCCCGAATGCCGGGTCTTACAATGAGCAGTTCTTC.

This clonotype appeared a few times. The CDR3 carries no conserved terminal phenylalanine or tryptophan, so it likely arises from a read error. The V gene is TRBV10-3, the J gene TRBJ2-5, with D perhaps matching TRBD1 (6 bases). Trimming removed 1 base from V and 1 base from J, with 10 bases in between. The V gene's germline CDR1 is ENHRY and CDR2 SYGVKD. This CDR3 is built from 15 residues. This CDR3 is CAISEYGQSQETQYL. For the CDR3, the DNA is TGTGCCATCAGTGAGTACGGACAGAGCCAAGAGACCCAGTACCTC.

Concerning this clonotype itself: The conserved phenylalanine or tryptophan normally closing the CDR3 is absent here, so this likely arose from a read error. The chain recombines TRBV5-5 with TRBJ1-1; D remains ambiguous. Germline V gene lookup returns CDR1 SGHKS and CDR2 YYEKEE (reference sequence). There are 12 residues in the CDR3. V lost 6 bases and J lost 3, with 9 bases in between. CDR3 region: CASNGRDTEAFV. CDR3 bases: TGTGCCAGCAACGGGAGGGACACTGAAGCTTTCGTT.

Comment on this clonotype: This may stem from a read error, because a much larger clone lies one nucleotide away. The chain is built from TRBV7-9 and TRBJ2-7, with 8 bases aligning to TRBD1. CDR1 SEHNR and CDR2 FQNEAQ come from the germline V gene (reference sequence). CDR3 size: 16 residues. The trim removed 1 base at V and 4 bases at J, leaving 9 bases unmatched. The DNA of the CDR3 is TGTGCCAGCAGCTTAGTCTCTTGGACAGGGTCGTACGAGCAGTACTTC. Amino acids: CASSLVSWTGSYEQYF.

This clonotype was detected once. Because the CDR3 is missing its conserved closing phenylalanine or tryptophan, this is likely a read error. The rearrangement joins TRBV11-1 to TRBJ2-7; the match to TRBD1 covers 8 bases. V shed 3 bases, J shed 4 bases, and the junction held 17 bases outside the gene matches. The V gene's germline CDR1 is SGHAT and CDR2 FQDESV (reference sequence). This CDR3 is 18 amino acids long. This CDR3 is CASSFNIARTGQPYEQYL. The CDR3 nucleotides read TGTGCCAGCAGCTTCAACATTGCCCGGACAGGGCAACCTTACGAGCAGTACTTA.

As regards this clonotype: This likely comes from a read error, as the CDR3 has no conserved phenylalanine or tryptophan at its end. The rearrangement links TRBV11-3 to TRBJ2-1; D is uncertain. This CDR3 spans 12 amino acids. Germline assignment: CDR1 SGHNT and CDR2 YENEEA. The CDR3 sequence is CAISLNANEQFI. DNA of the CDR3: TGTGCCATCAGCTTAAATGCCAATGAGCAGTTCATC.

Concerning this clonotype itself: A junction end diverges from the germline sequence, so it may reflect a read error. The chain carries TRBV15 and TRBJ2-3, with 8 positions matching TRBD2. This CDR3 has 17 amino acids. In germline, CDR1 is LNHNV, CDR2 YYDKDF (reference sequence). The CDR3 region is CGTSRDRPAGVSDTQYF. CDR3 sequence (DNA): TGTGGCACCAGCAGAGATCGACCAGCGGGAGTCTCTGATACGCAGTATTTT.

This clonotype came up many times. CDR3 bases: TGCGCCAGCAGCCCGGACACCCCCCCGGGGGCTTTCTTT. Translated: CASSPDTPPGAFF. V usage is TRBV5-1 and J usage is TRBJ1-1; possibly TRBD1 for D (5 bases). Germline CDR1 reads SGHRS; CDR2 reads YFSETQ. This CDR3 has 13 residues. V was trimmed by 4 bases and J by 11 bases, leaving 18 bases between them.

For this clonotype: At one end the junction does not follow the germline gene, possibly because of a read error. V usage is TRBV6-1 and J usage is TRBJ1-5; D unresolved. CDR1 is MNHNS, CDR2 SASEGT, per germline. This CDR3 has 16 amino acids. CDR3 sequence: CAANLNSHGSNRPQHF. The CDR3 DNA reads as TGTGCCGCTAACCTCAACTCACATGGGAGTAATCGGCCCCAGCATTTT.

J is TRBJ2-2 and V is TRBV18; possibly TRBD2 for D (5 bases). V dropped 3 bases and J dropped 6 bases, with 14 bases sitting between them. This CDR3 has 15 residues. CDR1 KGHSH and CDR2 LQKENI come from the germline V gene. The CDR3 here is CASSPTTSGAGELFF. The CDR3 DNA follows: TGTGCCAGCTCACCTACAACTAGTGGCGCCGGGGAGCTGTTTTTT.

A word on this clonotype: A read error may produce the germline difference seen at one junction end. This chain links TRBV4-1 with TRBJ2-5; 8 nucleotides agree with TRBD2. This CDR3 spans 16 amino acids. CDR1 MGHRA and CDR2 YSYEKL come from the germline V gene. The CDR3 DNA follows: TGCACCAGCAGTCCAGTTATAAGCGGGAGTGGAGAGACCCAGTACTTC. This codes for CTSSPVISGSGETQYF.